This is a list of T cell receptor beta chains from one sample in a study of shared clonotypes between healthy human individuals. TCRdb's copy holds only in-frame clones and misses some; the assay was immunoSEQ multiplex PCR. Of about 2.1 million clones in the sample, 90% to 95% were seen once. The sample taken for sequencing was naive CD8+ T cells from PBMCs. Receptors originate from a man aged 18 to 29 in good health. Some clones in this sample may be carry-over from other donors' samples. The CDR3 runs from the conserved cysteine through the conserved F or W. A D gene is named only where the DNA matches it firmly. Clone size appears in some rows only: once, few, many, or a class for an expanded clone.

TRBD1	-	TRBV9	TRBJ2-5	CASSVGTGTAETQYF	TGTGCCAGCAGCGTAGGGACAGGGACCGCAGAGACCCAGTACTTC
-	-	TRBV9	TRBJ1-3	CASSYRQSSGNTIYF	TGTGCCAGCAGCTACCGACAAAGCTCTGGAAACACCATATATTTT
-	-	TRBV6-1	TRBJ2-7	CASRYMDQQYF	TGTGCCAGCCGATACATGGACCAGCAGTACTTC
-	-	TRBV27	TRBJ2-3	CASSLSRTSTDTQYF	TGTGCCAGCAGTTTGTCCAGGACTAGCACAGATACGCAGTATTTT
-	-	TRBV13	TRBJ1-4	CASSGRDGGSTNEKLFF	TGTGCCAGCAGCGGGCGGGACGGTGGCTCAACTAATGAAAAACTGTTTTTT
-	-	TRBV28	TRBJ2-7	CASSLMGRGLQYF	TGTGCCAGCAGTTTAATGGGTAGGGGTCTCCAGTACTTC
TRBD2	-	TRBV7-9	TRBJ2-1	CASSFSGRANEQFF	TGTGCCAGCAGCTTTAGCGGGAGGGCTAATGAGCAGTTCTTC
-	-	TRBV2	TRBJ1-1	CATKWGYTEAFF	TGTGCCACCAAGTGGGGGTACACTGAAGCTTTCTTT
-	-	TRBV7-7	TRBJ1-1	CASSLYGGSEAFF	TGTGCCAGCAGCTTATATGGAGGGTCTGAAGCTTTCTTT
-	-	TRBV9	TRBJ2-3	CASSDAPRLSGAGTQYF	TGTGCCAGCAGCGACGCCCCGAGGCTATCAGGGGCAGGTACGCAGTATTTT
TRBD2	-	TRBV4-1	TRBJ2-1	CASSKVGGPTSNEQFF	TGCGCCAGCAGCAAGGTGGGAGGGCCTACGTCCAATGAGCAGTTCTTC
-	-	TRBV7-6	TRBJ2-1	CASSAITSNEQFF	TGTGCCAGCAGCGCGATAACATCAAATGAGCAGTTCTTC
-	-	TRBV9	TRBJ2-5	CASSAGTRLQETQYF	TGTGCCAGCAGCGCCGGGACCCGACTCCAAGAGACCCAGTACTTC
TRBD1	-	TRBV5-1	TRBJ1-4	CASSTGTGGEAREKLFF	TGCGCCAGCAGCACCGGGACAGGGGGCGAGGCGCGTGAAAAACTGTTTTTT
TRBD1	-	TRBV7-8	TRBJ2-7	CASSSWGQGTYEQYF	TGTGCCAGCAGCTCCTGGGGACAGGGGACCTACGAGCAGTACTTC
-	-	TRBV28	TRBJ2-7	CASSPAREVFEQYF	TGTGCCAGCAGTCCCGCCAGGGAAGTCTTCGAGCAGTACTTC
-	-	TRBV27	TRBJ1-2	CASSFTSSQAPHGYTF	TGTGCCAGCAGTTTCACTTCATCTCAGGCCCCCCATGGCTACACCTTC
TRBD1	-	TRBV6-1	TRBJ2-7	CASTQDRGASYEQYF	TGTGCCAGCACTCAGGACAGGGGAGCATCCTACGAGCAGTACTTC
-	-	TRBV19	TRBJ2-1	CASRGSAAREQFF	TGTGCCAGTCGGGGCTCTGCGGCTAGGGAGCAGTTCTTC
TRBD2	-	TRBV10-3	TRBJ2-3	CAISESSGRTSTDTQYF	TGTGCCATCAGTGAGAGTAGCGGGAGGACCAGCACAGATACGCAGTATTTT
-	-	TRBV27	TRBJ2-4	CASSSLAGGAKNIQYF	TGTGCCAGCAGTTCCCTAGCCGGAGGAGCCAAAAACATTCAGTACTTC
TRBD1	-	TRBV27	TRBJ2-7	CASRVGQGAFYEQYF	TGTGCCAGCAGGGTGGGACAGGGGGCGTTCTACGAGCAGTACTTC
-	-	TRBV29-1	TRBJ2-2	CSVDSGTGELFF	TGCAGCGTGGACTCGGGCACCGGGGAGCTGTTTTTT
TRBD1	-	TRBV7-9	TRBJ2-1	CASSATYRGPKHNEQFF	TGTGCCAGCAGCGCCACGTACAGGGGCCCGAAACACAATGAGCAGTTCTTC
TRBD2	-	TRBV7-9	TRBJ2-1	CASSLELAGVNEQFF	TGTGCCAGCAGCTTAGAGCTAGCGGGAGTCAATGAGCAGTTCTTC
-	-	TRBV27	TRBJ2-6	CASSSWTESVGGANVLTF	TGTGCCAGCAGTTCCTGGACAGAGAGCGTAGGTGGGGCCAACGTCCTGACTTTC
TRBD1	-	TRBV27	TRBJ1-2	CASSLTGGNYGYTF	TGTGCCAGCAGTTTGACAGGGGGGAACTATGGCTACACCTTC
TRBD2	-	TRBV9	TRBJ2-1	CASSASGRDEQFF	TGTGCCAGCAGCGCAAGCGGGAGGGATGAGCAGTTCTTC
-	-	TRBV7-9	TRBJ2-7	CASSLGDVEQYF	TGTGCCAGCAGCTTAGGGGACGTCGAGCAGTACTTC
-	-	TRBV6-1	TRBJ2-7	CASSEFQLAYEQYF	TGTGCCAGCAGTGAATTCCAACTAGCCTACGAGCAGTACTTC
-	-	TRBV4-3	TRBJ2-7	CASSPGLSYEQYF	TGCGCCAGCAGCCCGGGCCTTTCCTACGAGCAGTACTTC
TRBD2	-	TRBV4-3	TRBJ2-1	CASSQERTGGSGNEQFF	TGCGCCAGCAGCCAAGAAAGAACGGGAGGGTCGGGCAATGAGCAGTTCTTC
-	-	TRBV27	TRBJ2-5	CASSSQERETQYF	TGTGCCAGCAGTTCACAGGAGAGAGAGACCCAGTACTTC
-	-	TRBV5-4	TRBJ2-3	CASSLDGGDTQYF	TGTGCCAGCAGCTTGGATGGCGGAGATACGCAGTATTTT
-	-	TRBV28	TRBJ1-5	CASNPLRLRGSNQPQHF	TGTGCCAGCAACCCACTACGACTCAGGGGAAGCAATCAGCCCCAGCATTTT
TRBD2	-	TRBV27	TRBJ2-5	CASSSLIAGTMVETQYF	TGTGCCAGCAGTTCTTTAATAGCGGGTACTATGGTTGAGACCCAGTACTTC
TRBD2	-	TRBV9	TRBJ2-7	CASSVGLAGAGGYEQYF	TGTGCCAGCAGCGTAGGACTAGCGGGAGCTGGAGGCTACGAGCAGTACTTC
TRBD1	-	TRBV5-4	TRBJ1-2	CASRRRGHHGYTF	TGTGCCAGCAGGCGGAGGGGGCATCATGGCTACACCTTC
TRBD2	-	TRBV4-3	TRBJ2-1	CASTAGTSSYNEQFF	TGCGCCAGCACCGCCGGGACTAGCTCCTACAATGAGCAGTTCTTC
TRBD1	-	TRBV7-8	TRBJ1-5	CASSFHRDRANQPQHF	TGTGCCAGCAGCTTTCACCGGGACAGGGCGAATCAGCCCCAGCATTTT
-	-	TRBV27	TRBJ1-2	CASSFRQDKNYGYTF	TGTGCCAGCAGTTTCCGACAGGATAAAAACTATGGCTACACCTTC
-	once	TRBV27	TRBJ1-4	CASSLSGRWQTNEKLFF	TGTGCCAGCAGTTTATCAGGGCGGTGGCAGACTAATGAAAAACTGTTTTTT
-	-	TRBV5-6	TRBJ2-1	CASSLDVAGEQFF	TGTGCCAGCAGCTTGGACGTGGCCGGTGAGCAGTTCTTC
TRBD1	-	TRBV18	TRBJ2-7	CASSPRYRDRGTYEQYF	TGTGCCAGCTCACCACGTTACCGGGACAGGGGCACTTACGAGCAGTACTTC
-	-	TRBV4-3	TRBJ2-1	CASSQAHLASSYNEQFF	TGCGCCAGCAGCCAAGCGCACCTAGCGAGCTCCTACAATGAGCAGTTCTTC
-	few	TRBV27	TRBJ2-7	CASSEAIDSYEQYF	TGTGCCAGCAGTGAAGCGATCGACAGCTACGAGCAGTACTTC
-	-	TRBV27	TRBJ1-2	CASSLGQGYTF	TGTGCCAGCAGTTTAGGGCAGGGCTACACCTTC
-	-	TRBV13	TRBJ2-5	CASSLFAGRSQETQYF	TGTGCCAGCAGCTTATTCGCGGGTCGGTCGCAAGAGACCCAGTACTTC
TRBD1	-	TRBV7-3	TRBJ1-1	CASSPEPGQGLVNTEAFF	TGTGCCAGCAGCCCAGAACCGGGACAGGGATTGGTGAACACTGAAGCTTTCTTT
TRBD1	once	TRBV5-1	TRBJ2-1	CASSEYRGNEQFF	TGCGCCAGCAGCGAGTACAGGGGTAATGAGCAGTTCTTC
TRBD2	-	TRBV12-5	TRBJ2-5	CASGLARLAGQQETQYF	TGTGCTAGTGGTTTGGCACGACTAGCGGGCCAACAAGAGACCCAGTACTTC
TRBD1	-	TRBV28	TRBJ2-7	CASTRPGQLYEQYF	TGTGCCAGCACCAGACCGGGACAGCTCTACGAGCAGTACTTC
-	-	TRBV30	TRBJ1-1	CAWSVGNEAFF	TGTGCCTGGAGTGTGGGGAATGAAGCTTTCTTT
-	-	TRBV29-1	TRBJ2-7	CSALGGYEQYF	TGCAGCGCCCTGGGGGGCTACGAGCAGTACTTC
-	-	TRBV30	TRBJ2-3	CVRDTQYF	TGCGTGCGAGATACGCAGTATTTT